A selection of T cell receptor beta chains follows, all from one sample in a study of OX40 agonist ivuxolimab in advanced cancers. Using immunoSEQ multiplex PCR, the repertoire was profiled, and TCRdb retains in-frame clones only, with some absent. The data show about 60,000 clones, around four fifths seen once. The sample consisted of CD4+ or CD8+ T cells sorted from blood, taken in a trial of the OX40 agonist ivuxolimab. These receptors all stem from an adult with an advanced solid tumor such as melanoma, head and neck, liver or kidney cancer. The CDR3 runs from the conserved cysteine through the conserved F or W. The order of the fields is V gene, J gene, clone size, D gene, CDR3 protein, CDR3 DNA. A D gene is named only where the DNA matches it firmly. Expanded clones are given a class, and other clones once, few, many or no size at all.

TRBV30	TRBJ1-5	.	.	CAWSVQGQPQHF	TGTGCCTGGAGTGTTCAGGGCCAGCCCCAGCATTTT
TRBV7-1	TRBJ2-3	.	.	CASSLQGSTDTQYF	TGTGCCAGCAGCTTACAGGGCTCCACAGATACGCAGTATTTT
TRBV6-1	TRBJ2-1	.	.	CASSDGGANYNEQFF	TGTGCCAGCAGTGATGGCGGGGCAAACTACAATGAGCAGTTCTTC
TRBV6-5	TRBJ2-1	.	.	CASSYGAKPEQFF	TGTGCCAGCAGTTACGGGGCTAAGCCTGAGCAGTTCTTC
TRBV5-6	TRBJ1-1	.	.	CASSADRTEAFF	TGTGCCAGCAGCGCTGACAGGACTGAAGCTTTCTTT
TRBV9	TRBJ2-5	.	.	CASSVGNGWETQYF	TGTGCCAGCAGCGTAGGCAACGGGTGGGAGACCCAGTACTTC
TRBV7-2	TRBJ2-7	.	.	CASSFSYEQYF	TGTGCCAGCAGCTTCTCCTACGAGCAGTACTTC
TRBV6-5	TRBJ2-7	.	TRBD2	CATKREDLSYEQYF	TGTGCCACCAAACGGGAGGACCTATCCTACGAGCAGTACTTC
TRBV12-5	TRBJ2-1	.	.	CASGLGVRFNEQFF	TGTGCTAGTGGTTTGGGAGTTAGGTTCAATGAGCAGTTCTTC
TRBV9	TRBJ1-1	.	.	CASSVDSFIGNTEAFF	TGTGCCAGCAGCGTAGATTCCTTCATAGGGAACACTGAAGCTTTCTTT
TRBV21-1	TRBJ2-6	.	.	CASSRQGYSGANVLTF	TGTGCCAGCAGTAGACAGGGCTACTCTGGGGCCAACGTCCTGACTTTC
TRBV30	TRBJ2-7	.	TRBD2	CAWSGGRVRRSSYEQYF	TGTGCCTGGAGTGGGGGGAGGGTGAGGCGGAGCTCCTACGAGCAGTACTTC
TRBV6-5	TRBJ2-7	.	TRBD2	CASSSRTSGGVDF	TGTGCCAGCAGTTCCCGGACTAGCGGCGGGGTGGACTTC
TRBV2	TRBJ2-7	.	.	CASSGLVYEQYF	TGTGCCAGCAGTGGTTTGGTATACGAGCAGTACTTC
TRBV12-2	TRBJ1-5	.	.	CASRLARPTNRAQHF	TGTGCAAGTCGCTTAGCCCGTCCAACCAATCGAGCCCAGCATTTT
TRBV6-5	TRBJ1-5	once	TRBD1	CASRDRGYQPQHF	TGTGCCAGCCGGGACAGGGGTTATCAGCCCCAGCATTTT
TRBV4-3	TRBJ2-2	.	.	CASSLRTPGELFF	TGCGCCAGCAGCCTCCGCACGCCCGGGGAGCTGTTTTTT
TRBV11-1	TRBJ2-7	once	.	CASSFRHQYVYEQYF	TGTGCCAGCAGCTTCAGACACCAGTATGTCTACGAGCAGTACTTC
TRBV11-2	TRBJ2-7	.	.	CASSFSTGNYEQYF	TGTGCCAGCAGCTTTAGTACAGGGAACTACGAGCAGTACTTC
TRBV27	TRBJ1-1	once	.	CASSRGWGNTEAFF	TGTGCCAGCAGTCGGGGGTGGGGGAACACTGAAGCTTTCTTT
TRBV11-3	TRBJ2-3	few	TRBD2	CASSLEASGSGTDTQYF	TGTGCCAGCAGCTTGGAGGCTAGCGGGAGTGGCACAGATACGCAGTATTTT
TRBV10-3	TRBJ2-7	.	.	CAISQPRALAEQYF	TGTGCCATCAGCCAGCCCAGGGCCTTGGCCGAGCAGTACTTC
TRBV5-1	TRBJ2-7	.	.	CASSLGAGLSYEQYF	TGCGCCAGCAGCTTGGGGGCGGGACTGTCCTACGAGCAGTACTTC
TRBV7-6	TRBJ2-3	.	.	CASSLDSSTDTQYF	TGTGCCAGCAGCTTGGACTCGAGCACAGATACGCAGTATTTT
TRBV4-2	TRBJ2-2	.	.	CASSPNGGNTGELFF	TGTGCCAGCAGCCCGAACGGGGGTAACACCGGGGAGCTGTTTTTT
TRBV2	TRBJ1-2	.	.	CASSVQGDYGYTF	TGTGCCAGCAGTGTTCAGGGCGACTATGGCTACACCTTC
TRBV6-1	TRBJ1-3	.	.	CASKLGQDSGNTIYF	TGTGCCAGCAAGCTGGGGCAGGACTCTGGAAACACCATATATTTT
TRBV5-6	TRBJ1-4	once	.	CASSSYGTVNEKLFF	TGTGCCAGCAGCTCATACGGGACCGTGAATGAAAAACTGTTTTTT
TRBV5-5	TRBJ1-1	few	.	CASSLPGVRAFF	TGTGCCAGCAGCTTGCCGGGGGTGCGAGCTTTCTTT
TRBV7-3	TRBJ1-2	.	TRBD1	CASSPTPGTEYGYTF	TGTGCCAGCAGCCCCACCCCGGGGACAGAGTATGGCTACACCTTC
TRBV19	TRBJ2-7	.	.	CATARGFAYEQYF	TGTGCCACCGCTCGCGGGTTTGCCTACGAGCAGTACTTC
TRBV7-3	TRBJ1-2	.	TRBD1	CASSLSGTGGGYGYTF	TGTGCCAGCAGCTTATCGGGGACAGGGGGAGGCTATGGCTACACCTTC
TRBV6-6	TRBJ1-1	.	.	CASAHADRMNTEAFF	TGTGCCAGCGCCCACGCGGACAGAATGAACACTGAAGCTTTCTTT
TRBV6-5	TRBJ2-1	.	TRBD2	CASSPPGGGLNEQFF	TGTGCCAGCAGTCCTCCTGGCGGGGGACTCAATGAGCAGTTCTTC
TRBV11-3	TRBJ2-3	.	.	CASSIEGGDTQYF	TGTGCCAGCAGTATCGAGGGGGGTGATACGCAGTATTTT
TRBV28	TRBJ1-2	few	.	CASSLGVRQGYTF	TGTGCCAGCAGTTTAGGGGTCCGACAGGGCTACACCTTC
TRBV5-6	TRBJ2-7	.	.	CASSASYEQYF	TGTGCCAGCAGCGCTTCCTACGAGCAGTACTTC